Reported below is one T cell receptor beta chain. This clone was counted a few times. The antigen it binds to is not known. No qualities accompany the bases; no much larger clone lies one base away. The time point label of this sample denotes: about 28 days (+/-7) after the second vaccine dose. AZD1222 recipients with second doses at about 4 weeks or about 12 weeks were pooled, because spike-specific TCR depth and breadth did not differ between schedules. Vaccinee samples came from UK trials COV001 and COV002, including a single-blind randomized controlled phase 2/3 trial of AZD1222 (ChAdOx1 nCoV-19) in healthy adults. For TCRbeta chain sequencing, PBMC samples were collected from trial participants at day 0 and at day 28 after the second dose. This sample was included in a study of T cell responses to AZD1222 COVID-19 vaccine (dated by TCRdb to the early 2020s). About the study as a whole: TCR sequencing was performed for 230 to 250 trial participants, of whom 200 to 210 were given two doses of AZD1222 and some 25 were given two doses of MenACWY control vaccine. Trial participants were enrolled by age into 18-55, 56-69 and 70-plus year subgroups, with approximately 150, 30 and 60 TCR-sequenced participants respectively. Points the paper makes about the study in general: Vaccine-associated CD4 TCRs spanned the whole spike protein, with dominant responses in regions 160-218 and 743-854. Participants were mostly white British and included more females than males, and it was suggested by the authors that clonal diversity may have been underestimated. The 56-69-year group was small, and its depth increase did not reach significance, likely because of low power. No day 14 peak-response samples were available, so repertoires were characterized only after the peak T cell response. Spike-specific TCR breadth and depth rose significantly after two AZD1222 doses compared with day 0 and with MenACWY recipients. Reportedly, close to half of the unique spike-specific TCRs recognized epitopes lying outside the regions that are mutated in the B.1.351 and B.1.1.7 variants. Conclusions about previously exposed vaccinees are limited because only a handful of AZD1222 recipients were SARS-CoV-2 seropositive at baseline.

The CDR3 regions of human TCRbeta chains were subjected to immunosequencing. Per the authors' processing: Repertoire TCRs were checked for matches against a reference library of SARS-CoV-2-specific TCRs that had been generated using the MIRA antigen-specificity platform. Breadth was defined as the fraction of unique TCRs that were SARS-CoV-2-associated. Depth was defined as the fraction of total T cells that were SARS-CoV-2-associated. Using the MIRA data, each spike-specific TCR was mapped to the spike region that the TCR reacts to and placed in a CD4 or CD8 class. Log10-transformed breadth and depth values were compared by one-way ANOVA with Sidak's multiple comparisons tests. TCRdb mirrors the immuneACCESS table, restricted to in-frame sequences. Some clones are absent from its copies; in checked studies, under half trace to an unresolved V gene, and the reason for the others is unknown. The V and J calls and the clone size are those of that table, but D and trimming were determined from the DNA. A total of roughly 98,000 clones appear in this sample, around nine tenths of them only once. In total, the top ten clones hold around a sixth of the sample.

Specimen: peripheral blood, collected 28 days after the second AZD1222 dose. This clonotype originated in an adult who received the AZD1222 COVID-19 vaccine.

At the DNA level, the sequence is TGTGCCAGCAGTGACCTTCTAGCGGGAGTGTACGAGCAGTACTTC. It translates to CASSDLLAGVYEQYF. The rearranged chain carries TRBV6-1 and TRBJ2-7, with 10 bases in between that match TRBD2. Sequences MNHNS (CDR1) and SASEGT (CDR2) are obtained from the germline V gene. Germline trimming: 3 bases from V, 4 bases from J; junction bases outside gene matches: 6. The CDR3 starts with the cysteine, ends with the phenylalanine, and has 15 residues. Just CDR3 DNA is preserved here, 45 bases in frame from base 1.